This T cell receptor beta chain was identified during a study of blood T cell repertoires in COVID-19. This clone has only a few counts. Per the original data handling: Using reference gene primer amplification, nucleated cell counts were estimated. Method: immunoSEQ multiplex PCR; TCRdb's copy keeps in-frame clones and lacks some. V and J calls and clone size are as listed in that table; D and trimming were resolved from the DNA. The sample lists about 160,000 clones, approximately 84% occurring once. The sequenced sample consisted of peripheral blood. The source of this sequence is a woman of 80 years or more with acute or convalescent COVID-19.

The DNA for the CDR3 is TGTGCCAGCAGCTTAAGGTTGAAGCTAGCGGGAGGTCGGGGGAATGAGCAGTTCTTC. It codes for CASSLRLKLAGGRGNEQFF. This chain joins TRBV7-2 and TRBJ2-1, with 11 bases fitting TRBD2. CDR1 and CDR2 from the germline V gene are SGHTA and FQGNSA. This CDR3 has 19 residues. Unmatched junction bases numbered 16, after V lost 2 bases and J lost 7 bases.